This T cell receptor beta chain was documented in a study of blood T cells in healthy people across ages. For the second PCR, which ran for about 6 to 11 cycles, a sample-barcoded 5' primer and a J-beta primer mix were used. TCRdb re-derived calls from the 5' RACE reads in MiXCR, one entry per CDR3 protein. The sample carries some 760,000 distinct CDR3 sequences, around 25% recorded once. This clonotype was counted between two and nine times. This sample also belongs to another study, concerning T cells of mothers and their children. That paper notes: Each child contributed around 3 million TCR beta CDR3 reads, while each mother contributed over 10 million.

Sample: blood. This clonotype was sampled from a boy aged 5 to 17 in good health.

CDR3 bases: TGCAGTGCTAGCCAGGGGGCCGCCGGACCTTACGAGCAGTACTTC. Translating gives CSASQGAAGPYEQYF. The chain joins TRBV20-1 to TRBJ2-7, with 8 bases lining up with TRBD1. This CDR3 region has 15 residues. J lost 4 bases, V lost 3 bases, and 11 bases had no gene match. Germline CDR1 and CDR2: DFQATT and SNEGSKA (reference sequence).